This paragraph reports one T cell receptor beta chain. No antigen is known for it. Sequenced by immunoSEQ multiplex PCR; TCRdb stores in-frame clones only, minus some. The table shows around 92,000 clones, with approximately 93% occurring only once. This sample was taken from a study of OX40 agonist ivuxolimab in advanced cancers. Study background: Age averaged around 54 years (range about 20 to 80), and 82.7% were male. General observations from the study: Mean expanded clone counts were higher in CD8+ than CD4+ T cells.

This sequence originates from an adult with an advanced solid tumor such as melanoma, head and neck, liver or kidney cancer. The specimen comprised CD4+ or CD8+ T cells sorted from blood, sampled in a trial of the OX40 agonist ivuxolimab.

The CDR3, as DNA: TGTGCCAGCTCACCTCTGGTCGTAACTGAAGCTTTCTTT. It translates to CASSPLVVTEAFF. V gene TRBV18 combines with J gene TRBJ1-1; D is undetermined. The V gene lost 3 bases and the J gene lost 5 bases, with 10 bases spanning the gap. Per germline, CDR1 KGHSH and CDR2 LQKENI. The CDR3 sequence is 13 residues long. Complete variable domain (other parts from reference TRBV18 and TRBJ1-1): NAGVMQNPRHLVRRRGQEARLRCSPMKGHSHVYWYRQLPEEGLKFMVYLQKENIIDESGMPKERFSAEFPKEGPSILRIQQVVRGDSAAYFCASSPLVVTEAFFGQGTRLTVV.